This T cell receptor beta chain appears in the sequencing data of a study of blood T cell repertoires in COVID-19. Libraries were prepared by immunoSEQ multiplex PCR; TCRdb keeps only in-frame clonotypes and omits some of them. The table includes 120,000 or so clones, about 79% detected once. V lost 6 bases to trimming and J lost 2 bases, with 6 bases between them. Germline assignment: CDR1 SNHLY and CDR2 FYNNEI. The CDR3 contains 12 residues. The gene calls are TRBV2 and TRBJ2-3; D not resolved. The sequencing sample was made of peripheral blood. This clonotype originated in a woman in her 50s with acute or convalescent COVID-19. The CDR3 bases are TGTGCCAGCAGGAGATACACAGATACGCAGTATTTT. Amino acid sequence: CASRRYTDTQYF.